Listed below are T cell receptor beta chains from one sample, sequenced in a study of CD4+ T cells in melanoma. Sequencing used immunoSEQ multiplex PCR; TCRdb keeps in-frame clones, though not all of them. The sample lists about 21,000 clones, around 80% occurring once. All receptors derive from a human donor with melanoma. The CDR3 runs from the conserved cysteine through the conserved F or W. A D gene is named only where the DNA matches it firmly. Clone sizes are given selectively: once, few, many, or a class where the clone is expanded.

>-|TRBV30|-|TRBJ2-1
CAWSVGHNRNEQFF
TGTGCCTGGAGTGTCGGGCACAACCGGAATGAGCAGTTCTTC
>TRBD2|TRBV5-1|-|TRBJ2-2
CASSGGLKRGQNTGELFF
TGCGCCAGCAGCGGGGGGTTGAAGCGGGGGCAGAACACCGGGGAGCTGTTTTTT
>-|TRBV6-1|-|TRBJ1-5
CASRRTGNQNQPQHF
TGTGCCAGCAGACGAACCGGGAACCAAAATCAGCCCCAGCATTTT
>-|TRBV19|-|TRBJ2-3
CASSMTFTNTQYF
TGTGCCAGTAGTATGACGTTTACGAATACGCAGTATTTT
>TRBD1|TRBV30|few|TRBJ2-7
CACGTAIYEQYF
TGTGCCTGTGGGACAGCAATCTACGAGCAGTACTTC
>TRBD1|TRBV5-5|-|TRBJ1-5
CASSLTGGNQPQHF
TGTGCCAGCAGCTTGACAGGGGGGAATCAGCCCCAGCATTTT
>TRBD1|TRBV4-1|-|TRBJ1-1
CASSPSRLTGGVIGPFF
TGCGCCAGCAGCCCCTCCAGACTTACAGGGGGCGTGATTGGCCCTTTCTTT
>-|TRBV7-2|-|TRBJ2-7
CASRKDYQVALEQYF
TGTGCCAGCAGGAAGGACTACCAAGTAGCGCTCGAGCAGTACTTC
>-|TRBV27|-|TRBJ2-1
CASSLQPVGEQFF
TGTGCCAGCAGTTTGCAACCGGTCGGTGAGCAGTTCTTC
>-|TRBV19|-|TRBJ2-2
CASTDSEGAPGELFF
TGTGCCAGTACCGATTCGGAGGGGGCGCCCGGGGAGCTGTTTTTT
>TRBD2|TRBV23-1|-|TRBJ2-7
CASSPPGQRGRNEQYF
TGCGCCAGCAGTCCCCCTGGGCAGCGGGGTCGGAACGAGCAGTACTTC
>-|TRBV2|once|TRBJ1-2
CASTAGGNYGYTF
TGTGCCAGCACCGCCGGAGGCAACTATGGCTACACCTTC
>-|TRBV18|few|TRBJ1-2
CASAPPGNSYGYTF
TGTGCCAGCGCCCCCCCCGGGAACTCCTATGGCTACACCTTC
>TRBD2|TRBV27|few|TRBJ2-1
CASTRRGEYNEQFF
TGTGCCAGCACGAGGCGGGGGGAATACAATGAGCAGTTCTTC
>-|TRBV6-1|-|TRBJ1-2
CASTAEYGYTF
TGTGCCAGCACGGCCGAATATGGCTACACCTTC
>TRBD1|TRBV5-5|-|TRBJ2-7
CASRLGQGEAYEQYF
TGTGCCAGCAGATTGGGACAGGGAGAAGCCTACGAGCAGTACTTC
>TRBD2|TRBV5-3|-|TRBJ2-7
CASSLTSGQSYEQYF
TGTGCCAGCAGCCTCACTAGCGGACAATCCTACGAGCAGTACTTC
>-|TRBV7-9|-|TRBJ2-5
CASSSQMEWETQYF
TGTGCCAGCAGCTCCCAGATGGAGTGGGAGACCCAGTACTTC
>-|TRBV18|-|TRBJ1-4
CASRGGRDEKLFF
TGTGCCTCCCGGGGGGGACGTGATGAAAAACTGTTTTTT
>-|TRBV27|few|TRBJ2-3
CASSLEFVLDSPDTQYF
TGTGCCAGCAGTTTAGAGTTCGTGCTAGATTCCCCAGATACGCAGTATTTT
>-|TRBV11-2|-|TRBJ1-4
CASSWGSRNEKLFF
TGTGCCAGCAGTTGGGGCAGTCGCAATGAAAAACTGTTTTTT
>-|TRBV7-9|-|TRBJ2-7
CASSSSLLSYEQHF
TGTGCCAGCAGCTCCTCTCTCCTCTCCTACGAGCAGCACTTC
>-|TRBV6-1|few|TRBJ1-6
CASSAGPYNSPLHF
TGTGCCAGTTCCGCTGGGCCCTATAATTCACCCCTCCACTTT
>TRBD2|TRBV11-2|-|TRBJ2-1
CASSYLAGGERAYNEQFF
TGTGCCAGCAGCTATCTAGCGGGGGGGGAAAGGGCCTACAATGAGCAGTTCTTC
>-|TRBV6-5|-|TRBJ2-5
CASTGAQETQYF
TGTGCCAGCACTGGAGCGCAAGAGACCCAGTACTTC
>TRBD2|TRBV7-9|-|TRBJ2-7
CASSQPSGSYEQYF
TGTGCCAGCAGCCAACCTAGCGGCTCCTACGAGCAGTACTTC
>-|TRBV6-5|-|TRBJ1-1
CASSEVGSTEAFF
TGTGCCAGCAGTGAAGTAGGGAGCACTGAAGCTTTCTTT
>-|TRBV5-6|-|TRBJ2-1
CASSLAALNKQFF
TGTGCCAGCAGCTTGGCGGCACTCAATAAGCAGTTCTTC
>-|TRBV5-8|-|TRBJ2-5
CASSPGDVRGRRETQYF
TGTGCCAGCAGCCCTGGAGACGTCAGGGGCCGGCGGGAGACCCAGTACTTC
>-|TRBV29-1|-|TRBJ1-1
CSVTRDQHTEAFF
TGCAGCGTTACCCGGGACCAACACACTGAAGCTTTCTTT
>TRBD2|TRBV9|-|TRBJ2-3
CASSVVPSGGADTQYF
TGTGCCAGCAGCGTAGTTCCTAGCGGGGGGGCAGATACGCAGTATTTT
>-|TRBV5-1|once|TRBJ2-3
CASSSSSTDTQYF
TGCGCCAGCAGCAGTTCGAGCACAGATACGCAGTATTTT
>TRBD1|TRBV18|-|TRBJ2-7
CASSTTTGGNEQYF
TGTGCCAGCTCAACAACGACAGGGGGAAACGAGCAGTACTTC
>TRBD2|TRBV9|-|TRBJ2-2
CASSSRTSGGFTGELFF
TGTGCCAGCAGCTCCCGGACTAGCGGGGGCTTCACCGGGGAGCTGTTTTTT
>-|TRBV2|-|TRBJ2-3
CASLDSLARTDTQYF
TGTGCCAGCCTGGACAGCCTCGCACGGACAGATACGCAGTATTTT